The source of this T cell receptor beta chain is a study of cytomegalovirus exposure and HLA in healthy donors. In germline, CDR1 is MGHRA, CDR2 YSYEKL. This CDR3 has 15 amino acids. V trimming: 3 bases; J trimming: 8 bases; junction bases outside the gene matches: 8. Study results and caveats: It was 160 or so TCR beta chains that were listed as cytomegalovirus-associated. A few CMV-associated chains were confirmed in vitro to be specific for CMV antigens. The study assumed roughly uniform donor sequencing depth for presence/absence analyses.

The PCR employed 60 Vbeta primers together with 13 Jbeta primers. Libraries were prepared by immunoSEQ multiplex PCR; TCRdb keeps only in-frame clonotypes and omits some of them. The top ten hold roughly 1.4% of the sample, which has more than 150,000 clones, roughly 84% seen once. This clone was counted a few times. The antigen remains undetermined. The clonotype originates from a woman between 18 and 30 years old in good health and CMV-seronegative. The chain is built from TRBV4-1 and TRBJ1-5, with 9 bases matching TRBD1. Material: PBMCs. CDR3 in amino acids: CASSQARQGDEPQHF. CDR3 sequence (DNA): TGCGCCAGCAGCCAGGCCAGACAGGGGGACGAGCCCCAGCATTTT.